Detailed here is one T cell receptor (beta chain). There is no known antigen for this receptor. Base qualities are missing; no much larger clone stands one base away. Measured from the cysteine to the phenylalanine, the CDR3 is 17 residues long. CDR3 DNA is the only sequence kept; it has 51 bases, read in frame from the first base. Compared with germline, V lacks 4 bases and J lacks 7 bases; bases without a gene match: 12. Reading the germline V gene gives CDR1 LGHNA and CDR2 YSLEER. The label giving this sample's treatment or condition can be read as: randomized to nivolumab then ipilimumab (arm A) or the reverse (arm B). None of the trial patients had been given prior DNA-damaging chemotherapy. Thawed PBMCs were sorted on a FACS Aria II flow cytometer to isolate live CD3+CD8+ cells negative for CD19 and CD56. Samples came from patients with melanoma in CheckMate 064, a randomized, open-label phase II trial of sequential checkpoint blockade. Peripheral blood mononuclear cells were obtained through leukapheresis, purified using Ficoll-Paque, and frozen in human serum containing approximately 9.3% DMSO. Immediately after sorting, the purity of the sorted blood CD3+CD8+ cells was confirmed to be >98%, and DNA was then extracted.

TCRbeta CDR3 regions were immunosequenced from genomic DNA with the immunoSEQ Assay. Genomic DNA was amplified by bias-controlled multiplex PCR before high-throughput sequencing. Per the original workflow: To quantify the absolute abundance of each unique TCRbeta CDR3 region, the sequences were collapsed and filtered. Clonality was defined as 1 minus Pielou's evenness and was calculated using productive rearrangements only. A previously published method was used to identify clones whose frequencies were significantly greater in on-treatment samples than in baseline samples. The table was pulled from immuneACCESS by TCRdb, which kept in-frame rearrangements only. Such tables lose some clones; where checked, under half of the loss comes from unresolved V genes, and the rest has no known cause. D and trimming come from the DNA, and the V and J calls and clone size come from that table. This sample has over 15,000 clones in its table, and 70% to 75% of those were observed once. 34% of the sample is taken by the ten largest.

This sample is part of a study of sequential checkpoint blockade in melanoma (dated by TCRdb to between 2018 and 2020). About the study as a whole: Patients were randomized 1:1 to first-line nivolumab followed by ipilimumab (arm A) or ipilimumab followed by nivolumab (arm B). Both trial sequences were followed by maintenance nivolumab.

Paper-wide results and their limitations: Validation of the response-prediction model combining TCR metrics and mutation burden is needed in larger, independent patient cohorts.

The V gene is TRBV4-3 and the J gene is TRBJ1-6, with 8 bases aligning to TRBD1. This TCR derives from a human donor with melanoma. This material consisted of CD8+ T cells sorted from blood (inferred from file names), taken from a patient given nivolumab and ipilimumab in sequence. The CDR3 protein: CASSLDPGQGYNSPLHF. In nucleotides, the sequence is TGCGCCAGCAGCCTTGATCCAGGACAGGGCTACAATTCACCCCTCCACTTT.